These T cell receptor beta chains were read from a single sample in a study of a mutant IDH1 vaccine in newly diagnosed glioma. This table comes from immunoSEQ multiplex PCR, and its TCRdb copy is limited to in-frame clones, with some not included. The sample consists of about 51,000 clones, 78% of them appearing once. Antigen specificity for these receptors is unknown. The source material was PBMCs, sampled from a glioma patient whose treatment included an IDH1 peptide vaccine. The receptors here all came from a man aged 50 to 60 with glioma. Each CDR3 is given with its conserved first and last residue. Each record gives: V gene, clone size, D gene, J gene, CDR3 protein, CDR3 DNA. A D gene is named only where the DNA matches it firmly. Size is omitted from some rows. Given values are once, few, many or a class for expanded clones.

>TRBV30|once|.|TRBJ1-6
CAWRPTGTGSPLHF
TGTGCCTGGAGACCTACAGGGACGGGTTCACCCCTCCACTTT
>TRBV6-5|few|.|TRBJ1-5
CASSWGTNQPQHF
TGTGCCAGCAGTTGGGGGACAAATCAGCCCCAGCATTTT
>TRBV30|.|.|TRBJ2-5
CAWSVEGFYETQYF
TGTGCCTGGAGTGTGGAGGGGTTCTATGAGACCCAGTACTTC
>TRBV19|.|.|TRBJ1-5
CASSIQGKSNQPQHF
TGTGCCAGTAGTATCCAAGGGAAAAGCAATCAGCCCCAGCATTTT
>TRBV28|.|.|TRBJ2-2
CASTLMGRTNTGELFF
TGTGCCAGCACGTTAATGGGCAGGACGAACACCGGGGAGCTGTTTTTT
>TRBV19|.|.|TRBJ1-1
CASSIDRQTRGEAFF
TGTGCCAGTAGTATAGATCGGCAGACAAGGGGTGAAGCTTTCTTT
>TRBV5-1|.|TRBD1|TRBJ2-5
CASSTGTGKETQYF
TGCGCCAGCAGCACCGGGACAGGTAAAGAGACCCAGTACTTC
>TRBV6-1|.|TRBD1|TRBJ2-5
CASRPPGTVETQYF
TGTGCCAGCAGACCGCCAGGGACAGTGGAGACCCAGTACTTC
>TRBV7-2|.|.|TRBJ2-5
CASSPGPQETQYF
TGTGCCAGCAGCCCCGGGCCCCAAGAGACCCAGTACTTC
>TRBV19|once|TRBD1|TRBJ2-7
CASSPPDRGQDEQYF
TGTGCCAGTAGTCCCCCGGACAGGGGGCAGGACGAGCAGTACTTC
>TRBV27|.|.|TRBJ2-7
CASSVEGDEQYF
TGTGCCAGCAGTGTGGAGGGGGACGAGCAGTACTTC
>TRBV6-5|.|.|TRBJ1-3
CASSSRDGGNTIYF
TGTGCCAGCAGTTCAAGGGACGGTGGAAACACCATATATTTT
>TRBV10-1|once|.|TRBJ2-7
CASSELGGGFHEQYF
TGCGCCAGCAGTGAGCTCGGTGGGGGGTTCCACGAGCAGTACTTC
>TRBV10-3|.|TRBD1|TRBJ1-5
CAIRGDRGNQPQHF
TGTGCCATCAGAGGGGACAGGGGGAATCAGCCCCAGCATTTT
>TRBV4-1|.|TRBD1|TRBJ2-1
CASSQGQGANEQFF
TGCGCCAGCAGCCAAGGGCAGGGGGCGAATGAGCAGTTCTTC
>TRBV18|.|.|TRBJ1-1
CASSPSDTEAFF
TGTGCCAGCTCACCGTCGGACACTGAAGCTTTCTTT
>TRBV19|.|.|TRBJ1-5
CASTGTANQPQHF
TGTGCCAGTACAGGCACAGCGAATCAGCCCCAGCATTTT
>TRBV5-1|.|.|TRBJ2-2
CASSLGGSGTGELFF
TGCGCCAGCAGCTTGGGAGGGTCTGGCACCGGGGAGCTGTTTTTT
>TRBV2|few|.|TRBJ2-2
CASSDRGAGELFF
TGTGCCAGCAGTGACAGGGGGGCCGGGGAGCTGTTTTTT
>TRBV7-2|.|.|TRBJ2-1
CASSLQGQADEQFF
TGTGCCAGCAGCTTACAGGGTCAAGCGGATGAGCAGTTCTTC
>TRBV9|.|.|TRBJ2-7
CASSLTTETYEQYF
TGTGCCAGCAGCCTCACGACAGAAACCTACGAGCAGTACTTC
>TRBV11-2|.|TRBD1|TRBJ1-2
CASSVGQNYGYTF
TGTGCCAGCAGCGTGGGACAGAACTATGGCTACACCTTC
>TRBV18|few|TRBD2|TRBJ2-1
CASSPLAGEQFF
TGTGCCAGCTCCCCCTTAGCGGGGGAGCAGTTCTTC
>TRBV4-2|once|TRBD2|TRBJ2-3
CASSQPGGRTDTQYF
TGTGCCAGCAGCCAACCGGGGGGGCGCACAGATACGCAGTATTTT
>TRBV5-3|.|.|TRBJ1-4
CARSFHQVWEKLFF
TGTGCCAGAAGCTTTCACCAGGTTTGGGAAAAACTGTTTTTT
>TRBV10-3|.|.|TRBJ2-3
CAISESRTTDTQYF
TGTGCCATCAGTGAGTCGAGAACCACAGATACGCAGTATTTT
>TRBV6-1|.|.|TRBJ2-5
CASSPELQETQYF
TGTGCCAGCAGTCCGGAACTTCAAGAGACCCAGTACTTC
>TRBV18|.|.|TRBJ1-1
CASSPPTGRGTEAFF
TGTGCCAGCTCACCACCGACAGGAAGGGGCACTGAAGCTTTCTTT
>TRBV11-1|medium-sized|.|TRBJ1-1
CASSLERYSRMYAFF
TGTGCCAGCAGCTTAGAGCGTTACTCGAGAATGTATGCTTTCTTT
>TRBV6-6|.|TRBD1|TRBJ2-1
CASSYSDRGWNEQFF
TGTGCCAGCAGTTACTCGGACAGGGGGTGGAATGAGCAGTTCTTC
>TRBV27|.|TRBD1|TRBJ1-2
CASSPLLLDREGNYGYTF
TGTGCCAGCAGTCCCCTCCTCTTGGACAGGGAAGGGAACTATGGCTACACCTTC
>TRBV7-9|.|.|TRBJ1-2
CASSLVMTVQYYGYTF
TGTGCCAGCAGCTTAGTTATGACAGTCCAATACTATGGCTACACCTTC
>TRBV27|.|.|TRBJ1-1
CASSSRGRGTEAFF
TGTGCCAGCAGCAGCAGGGGTCGGGGCACTGAAGCTTTCTTT
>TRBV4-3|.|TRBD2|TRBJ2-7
CASSPSGGVSYEQYF
TGCGCCAGCAGCCCTAGCGGGGGAGTCTCCTACGAGCAGTACTTC
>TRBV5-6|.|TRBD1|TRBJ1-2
CASSSTGDGYTF
TGTGCCAGCAGCTCGACAGGGGATGGCTACACCTTC
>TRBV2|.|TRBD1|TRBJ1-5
CASSRTGYGQPQHF
TGTGCCAGCAGTAGGACAGGGTACGGTCAGCCCCAGCATTTT
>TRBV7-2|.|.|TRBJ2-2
CASSLQGGGELFF
TGTGCCAGCAGTCTTCAGGGGGGCGGGGAGCTGTTTTTT
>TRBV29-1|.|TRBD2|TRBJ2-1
CSVESQRGWGEQFF
TGCAGCGTTGAATCCCAGCGGGGATGGGGTGAGCAGTTCTTC
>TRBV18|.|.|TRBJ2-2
CASSQFEGSGSGELFF
TGTGCCAGCTCACAATTCGAGGGGTCCGGATCCGGGGAGCTGTTTTTT
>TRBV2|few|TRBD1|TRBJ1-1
CASSGQGKTEAFF
TGTGCCAGCAGTGGACAGGGTAAGACTGAAGCTTTCTTT
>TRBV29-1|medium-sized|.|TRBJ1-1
CSVGLNTEAFF
TGCAGCGTGGGTCTGAACACTGAAGCTTTCTTT
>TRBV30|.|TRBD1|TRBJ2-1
CAWSVRRTGIDEQFF
TGTGCCTGGAGTGTAAGGAGGACAGGGATCGATGAGCAGTTCTTC
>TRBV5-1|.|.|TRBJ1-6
CASSLQLGANSPLHF
TGCGCCAGCAGCTTACAGTTGGGGGCGAATTCACCCCTCCACTTT
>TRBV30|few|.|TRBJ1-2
CAWSVEASNYGYTF
TGTGCCTGGAGTGTAGAGGCCAGTAACTATGGCTACACCTTC
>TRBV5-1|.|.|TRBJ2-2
CASSPTETGELFF
TGCGCCAGCAGCCCGACAGAGACCGGGGAGCTGTTTTTT
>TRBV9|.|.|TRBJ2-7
CASSVDLDSPYEQYF
TGTGCCAGCAGCGTGGACTTGGACAGTCCCTACGAGCAGTACTTC
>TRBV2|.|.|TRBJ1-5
CASRQGRNQPQHF
TGTGCCAGCAGGCAGGGGCGAAATCAGCCCCAGCATTTT
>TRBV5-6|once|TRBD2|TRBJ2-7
CASRLAGGHYEQYF
TGTGCCAGCAGATTAGCGGGGGGCCACTACGAGCAGTACTTC
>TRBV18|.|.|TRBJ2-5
CASSPPDTQETQYF
TGTGCCAGCTCACCACCTGACACCCAAGAGACCCAGTACTTC
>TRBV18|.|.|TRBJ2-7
CASSPLGTTYEQYF
TGTGCCAGCTCACCACTAGGGACAACCTACGAGCAGTACTTC
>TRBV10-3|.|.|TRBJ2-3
CAISESGGLTDTQYF
TGTGCCATCAGTGAGAGTGGGGGACTCACAGATACGCAGTATTTT
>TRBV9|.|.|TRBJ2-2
CASSVQPDTTGELFF
TGTGCCAGCAGCGTCCAACCGGATACGACCGGGGAGCTGTTTTTT
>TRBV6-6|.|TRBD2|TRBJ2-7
CASSYLGGEQYF
TGTGCCAGCAGTTACCTGGGAGGGGAGCAGTACTTC
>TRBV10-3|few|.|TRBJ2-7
CAIRGQEALSDEQYF
TGTGCCATCAGGGGGCAGGAGGCTCTCTCGGACGAGCAGTACTTC
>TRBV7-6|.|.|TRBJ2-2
CASSRGTDNTGELFF
TGTGCCAGCAGCCGGGGGACAGATAACACCGGGGAGCTGTTTTTT
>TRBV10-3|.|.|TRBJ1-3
CAISESGGSSGNTIYF
TGTGCCATCAGTGAGTCGGGGGGGTCCTCTGGAAACACCATATATTTT
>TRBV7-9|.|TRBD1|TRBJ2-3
CASSPRQGAADTQYF
TGTGCCAGCAGCCCCCGACAGGGGGCAGCAGATACGCAGTATTTT
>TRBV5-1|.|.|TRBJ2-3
CASSTQTATSTDTQYF
TGCGCCAGCAGCACACAGACAGCGACTAGCACAGATACGCAGTATTTT
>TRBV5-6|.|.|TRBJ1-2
CASRPRGERLYGYTF
TGTGCCAGCAGACCTCGGGGGGAGAGGCTTTATGGCTACACCTTC